This TCR beta chain stems from a study of blood T cell repertoires in COVID-19. Overall study context: Specimens from acute and convalescent COVID-19 originated in the United States, Italy and Spain. The analysed material was cDNA or gDNA that came from T cells, B-cell-depleted T cells, or PBMCs.

Original processing notes: Amplification with reference gene primers provided the estimates of nucleated cell counts. Here immunoSEQ multiplex PCR was the method, and the copy in TCRdb shows in-frame clones only, minus some. Clone size and the V and J calls come from that table; the DNA yielded D and trimming. There are approximately 170,000 clones in the sample; more than 75% occur only once, and roughly 2% lies in the top ten. Trimming cost V 0 bases and J 1 base, with 10 bases left between them. This CDR3 has 15 amino acids. CDR1 and CDR2 (germline): SGDLS, YYNGEE. Source material: peripheral blood. This TCR derives from a man aged 45-60 years who had recovered from COVID-19. The rearrangement uses TRBV9 and TRBJ1-1, with D tentatively TRBD1 (5 bases). The chain's CDR3 is CASSVEVGQNTEAFF. The CDR3 DNA follows: TGTGCCAGCAGCGTAGAGGTCGGACAGAACACTGAAGCTTTCTTT.